Listed below are T cell receptor beta chains from one sample, sequenced in a study of cytomegalovirus exposure and HLA in healthy donors. Repertoires were generated with immunoSEQ multiplex PCR, while TCRdb's copy carries only in-frame clones and drops some. Its table lists around 71,000 clones. The source material was PBMCs. The receptors come from a woman under 40 in good health and CMV-seronegative. CDR3s include the opening cysteine and the closing phenylalanine or tryptophan. D genes are given only for firm matches.

d_call	j_call	v_call	cdr3_aa	cdr3_nt
NA	TRBJ2-7	TRBV7-9	CASSKAGSYEQYF	TGTGCCAGCAGCAAGGCTGGGAGCTACGAGCAGTACTTC
TRBD1	TRBJ1-5	TRBV18	CASSEGAKLAQHF	TGTGCCAGCTCTGAGGGGGCGAAGTTAGCCCAGCATTTT
TRBD1	TRBJ2-7	TRBV28	CASSWRQGRYEQYF	TGTGCCAGCTCCTGGAGACAGGGCCGATACGAGCAGTACTTC
NA	TRBJ2-2	TRBV28	CASSLPGTGELFF	TGTGCCAGCAGTTTGCCGGGAACCGGGGAGCTGTTTTTT
NA	TRBJ2-1	TRBV19	CASSIPGTGYNEQFF	TGTGCCAGTAGTATCCCCGGGACTGGTTACAATGAGCAGTTCTTC
NA	TRBJ1-5	TRBV6-1	CASSASRWGDQPQHF	TGTGCCAGCAGTGCTAGCAGATGGGGGGATCAGCCCCAGCATTTT
NA	TRBJ2-7	TRBV5-1	CASSLVGGGEQYF	TGCGCCAGCAGCTTGGTTGGGGGAGGCGAGCAGTACTTC
NA	TRBJ2-5	TRBV28	CASSSRTLQETQYF	TGTGCCAGCAGTTCCCGGACTTTACAAGAGACCCAGTACTTC
NA	TRBJ2-7	TRBV19	CASSPAWGDWEQYF	TGTGCCAGTAGCCCAGCTTGGGGGGATTGGGAGCAGTACTTC
NA	TRBJ2-2	TRBV7-6	CASSFRGLNTGELFF	TGTGCCAGCAGCTTCCGGGGGTTGAACACCGGGGAGCTGTTTTTT
NA	TRBJ1-1	TRBV29-1	CSVLRQTNTEAFF	TGCAGCGTCCTCCGACAGACGAACACTGAAGCTTTCTTT
TRBD2	TRBJ2-5	TRBV7-3	CASSLLTGGPGETQYF	TGTGCCAGCAGCTTACTAACGGGGGGGCCAGGAGAGACCCAGTACTTC
TRBD1	TRBJ1-1	TRBV29-1	CSAEPGTGGATEAFF	TGCAGCGCCGAACCAGGGACAGGGGGTGCCACTGAAGCTTTCTTT
NA	TRBJ1-1	TRBV10-3	CAISEGGSTEAFF	TGTGCCATCAGTGAGGGAGGGTCCACTGAAGCTTTCTTT
NA	TRBJ1-5	TRBV11-3	CASSLGSGNNQPQHF	TGTGCCAGCAGCTTAGGTTCAGGGAACAATCAGCCCCAGCATTTT
NA	TRBJ2-3	TRBV18	CASSPRVGDTQYF	TGTGCCAGCTCACCGAGGGTGGGGGATACGCAGTATTTT
NA	TRBJ2-7	TRBV25-1	CASSELDGRSYEQYF	TGTGCCAGCAGTGAATTAGATGGGAGATCCTACGAGCAGTACTTC
NA	TRBJ2-4	TRBV27	CASSSIQGLQNIQYF	TGTGCCAGCAGTTCAATACAGGGTTTACAAAACATTCAGTACTTC
NA	TRBJ2-3	TRBV9	CASSVGASTDTQYF	TGTGCCAGCAGCGTGGGCGCAAGCACAGATACGCAGTATTTT
TRBD2	TRBJ2-1	TRBV6-5	CASSYSRTSAYNEQFF	TGTGCCAGCAGTTACTCCAGAACTAGCGCATACAATGAGCAGTTCTTC
NA	TRBJ2-7	TRBV4-1	CASSPICEQYF	TGCGCCAGCAGCCCCATTTGCGAGCAGTACTTC
NA	TRBJ2-7	TRBV14	CASSQVRFYEQYF	TGTGCCAGCAGCCAAGTCCGGTTTTACGAGCAGTACTTC
TRBD1	TRBJ1-4	TRBV6-7	CASSYSGQDGATNEKLFF	TGTGCCAGCAGTTACTCTGGACAGGACGGAGCAACTAATGAAAAACTGTTTTTT
TRBD1	TRBJ2-7	TRBV19	CASSPPGTEVYEQYF	TGTGCCAGTAGTCCTCCTGGGACAGAGGTCTACGAGCAGTACTTC
NA	TRBJ2-7	TRBV18	CASSPSVVHEQYF	TGTGCCAGCTCCCCATCGGTCGTCCACGAGCAGTACTTC
TRBD1	TRBJ1-1	TRBV5-1	CASSPQLTGDTEAFF	TGCGCCAGCAGCCCTCAACTCACAGGGGACACTGAAGCTTTCTTT
NA	TRBJ1-1	TRBV6-5	CASSYSGGDTEAFF	TGTGCCAGCAGTTACTCCGGGGGGGACACTGAAGCTTTCTTT
TRBD1	TRBJ2-5	TRBV19	CASSIEGQKETQYF	TGTGCCAGTAGTATAGAGGGACAGAAGGAGACCCAGTACTTC
TRBD1	TRBJ1-5	TRBV6-5	CASNTGDQPQHF	TGTGCCAGCAATACAGGGGACCAGCCCCAGCATTTT
TRBD1	TRBJ2-5	TRBV9	CASTGQEYQETQYF	TGTGCCAGCACAGGACAGGAGTACCAAGAGACCCAGTACTTC
NA	TRBJ1-4	TRBV15	CATSRDGQATNEKLFF	TGTGCCACCAGCAGAGATGGGCAGGCAACTAATGAAAAACTGTTTTTT
NA	TRBJ1-2	TRBV27	CASSYGGSNYGYTF	TGTGCCAGCAGTTACGGCGGCTCAAACTATGGCTACACCTTC
NA	TRBJ1-6	TRBV6-1	CASSLRGQYNSPLHF	TGTGCCAGCAGCCTTAGGGGACAATATAATTCACCCCTCCACTTT
TRBD1	TRBJ2-7	TRBV27	CASSTYLGQAYEQYF	TGTGCCAGCAGTACCTACCTTGGACAGGCCTACGAGCAGTACTTC
TRBD2	TRBJ2-1	TRBV6-5	CASRTPGLAGGPQFF	TGTGCCAGCAGGACCCCGGGACTAGCGGGGGGGCCGCAGTTCTTC
NA	TRBJ2-7	TRBV11-2	CASSFGQIGEQYF	TGTGCCAGCAGCTTTGGACAGATCGGGGAGCAGTACTTC
NA	TRBJ2-7	TRBV5-6	CASSFSSLRGGEQYF	TGTGCCAGCAGCTTTAGTTCCTTGAGAGGGGGCGAGCAGTACTTC
TRBD1	TRBJ2-7	TRBV2	CASNPETGDEQYF	TGTGCCAGCAACCCGGAGACAGGGGACGAGCAGTACTTC
TRBD2	TRBJ2-5	TRBV4-3	CASSRGGGAEETQYF	TGCGCCAGCAGCCGGGGCGGGGGGGCGGAGGAGACCCAGTACTTC
TRBD2	TRBJ2-1	TRBV19	CASSIEGGEYNEQFF	TGTGCCAGTAGTATAGAGGGGGGGGAGTACAATGAGCAGTTCTTC
NA	TRBJ1-1	TRBV4-3	CASSQTNRKNTEAFF	TGCGCCAGCAGCCAGACCAACAGGAAGAACACTGAAGCTTTCTTT
TRBD2	TRBJ2-5	TRBV9	CASSSSGGTQYF	TGTGCCAGCAGCTCTAGCGGAGGGACCCAGTACTTC
TRBD2	TRBJ2-7	TRBV5-6	CASSLRSSGTGSYEQYF	TGTGCCAGCAGCTTGAGGTCTAGCGGAACCGGCTCCTACGAGCAGTACTTC
TRBD1	TRBJ2-5	TRBV30	CAWARDRREETQYF	TGTGCCTGGGCCAGGGACAGGAGGGAGGAGACCCAGTACTTC
NA	TRBJ2-7	TRBV6-5	CASSSPPEGDYEQYF	TGTGCCAGCAGTTCCCCCCCAGAGGGGGACTACGAGCAGTACTTC
TRBD1	TRBJ1-2	TRBV19	CASSKPGQGGNGYTF	TGTGCCAGTAGTAAACCGGGACAGGGGGGGAATGGCTACACCTTC
NA	TRBJ2-3	TRBV7-7	CASSPHPGVSSDTQYF	TGTGCTAGCAGCCCTCACCCAGGGGTATCATCAGATACGCAGTATTTT